This T cell receptor beta chain was sequenced in a study of shared clonotypes between healthy human individuals. Study conclusions and caveats: Since donors were few, the genetic and exposure-history diversity represented was limited. Between a handful of donors, naive CD4 clonotypes were shared at a level of roughly 5.5%.

Investigators divided CD4+ cells into CD45RA+ naive and CD45RA-negative memory subsets. As originally analysed: Without quality scores, immunoSEQ junctional reads could not be filtered like full-length reads. TCRdb's copy holds only in-frame clones and misses some; the assay was immunoSEQ multiplex PCR. V and J calls and clone size are given by that table; D and trimming were obtained from the DNA. The sample records 2 million to 3 million clones, approximately 94% being singletons. V was shortened by 4 bases and J by 5 bases, with 13 bases between the two germline ends. Germline V gene data show CDR1 as SGHRS and CDR2 as YFSETQ. The CDR3 runs to 14 residues. A note on this clone: Its antigen is currently unknown.

This clonotype was obtained from a man between 18 and 29 years old in good health. Some clones in this sample may be carry-over from other donors' samples. The chain is built from TRBV5-1 and TRBJ1-5, with D maybe TRBD1 (5 bases). Sequenced material: naive CD4+ T cells from PBMCs. Subset noted: CD45RA+ positively selected. The DNA for the CDR3 is TGCGCCAGCAGCCGGGACGGGGGAGATCAGCCCCAGCATTTT. The encoded protein is CASSRDGGDQPQHF.